Listed here is a single TCR beta chain. Its cognate antigen is unknown. The table came from immunoSEQ multiplex PCR; TCRdb's copy has only in-frame clones and leaves some out. The sample holds about 130,000 clones, about 90% seen once. This sample was taken from a study of OX40 agonist ivuxolimab in advanced cancers. Overall study findings and caveats: A proportion of nonresponders additionally exhibited low normalized T-cell clonal expansion. Which antigen the expanded peripheral T cells recognized is unknown. Among patients with partial responses at 0.1-3.0 mg/kg, clonal expansion was among the lowest. Clonal expansion was seen in CD4+ and CD8+ blood T cells by week 6 at 0.1 to 3.0 mg/kg.

Germline CDR1 reads SGHRS; CDR2 reads YFSETQ. The V gene end was trimmed by 0 bases and the J gene end by 6 bases; junction bases not matched to a gene: 2. CDR3 length: 14 residues. This sequence joins TRBV5-1 and TRBJ1-4, with 7 bases fitting TRBD1. The sequence was collected from an adult with an advanced solid tumor such as melanoma, head and neck, liver or kidney cancer. This specimen was CD4+ or CD8+ T cells sorted from blood, taken in a trial of the OX40 agonist ivuxolimab. The CDR3 protein is CASSLGQGDEKLFF. Written as DNA, the CDR3 is TGCGCCAGCAGCTTGGGGCAGGGGGATGAAAAACTGTTTTTT.